This TCR beta chain was documented in a study of early T cells in non-severe SARS-CoV-2 infection. There are a few counts of this clonotype. Each CDR3 protein is one row after TCRdb ran MiXCR on the 5' RACE reads. The sample holds some 37,000 distinct CDR3 sequences, 9.9% seen once. This CDR3 region has 15 residues. CDR1 and CDR2 from the germline V gene are MNHEY and SVGAGI. Losses at the gene ends were 2 bases for V and 6 bases for J; bases not matched to a gene: 7. V gene TRBV6-5 combines with J gene TRBJ2-5, with 9 bases matching TRBD1. The sample consisted of whole blood. This receptor was taken from an adult who was a healthcare worker with PCR-confirmed SARS-CoV-2 infection or an uninfected control (not recorded which). CDR3 coding DNA: TGTGCCAGCAGTTACGGGGTACAGGGGGCAAAGACCCAGTACTTC. Amino acids: CASSYGVQGAKTQYF.